This T cell receptor (beta chain) derives from a study of T cell repertoires in cytomegalovirus infection. In the study overall: Both recently identified HLA-C-restricted and well-studied HLA-B-restricted CMV epitopes were used in the study. Public TCR beta signatures were indicative of both CMV infection and a matching HLA type.

The length of the CDR3 is 12 residues. CDR1 SEHNR and CDR2 FQNEAQ come from the germline V gene (reference sequence). The V gene end was trimmed by 5 bases and the J gene end by 7 bases; junction bases not matched to a gene: 2. TCRdb independently ran MiXCR on the reads; one entry per CDR3 protein. Here the sample spans approximately 910,000 distinct CDR3 sequences, approximately 32% being singletons. Study results and limitations: Clonotypes of TCR beta that were HLA-C-restricted and CMV-specific dominated the ex vivo response. Summed public TCR beta family frequency identified CMV carriers bearing the relevant HLA.

A word on this clonotype: What it recognizes is unknown.

This sample comprised cultured CD8+ T cells from PBMCs, obtained from culture after CMV antigen stimulation. The chain employs TRBV7-9 and TRBJ1-1; 9 bases align to TRBD1. This TCR derives from a human donor in good health (CMV status not recorded). Some clones in this sample may be carry-over from other donors' samples. The CDR3 coding sequence is TGTGCCAGCAGCACAGGGGGCGTTGAAGCTTTCTTT. Protein product: CASSTGGVEAFF. Supplemented by reference TRBV7-9 and TRBJ1-1, the full variable domain reads DTGVSQNPRHKITKRGQNVTFRCDPISEHNRLYWYRQTLGQGPEFLTYFQNEAQLEKSRLLSDRFSAERPKGSFSTLEIQRTEQGDSAMYLCASSTGGVEAFFGQGTRLTVV.